These 13 T cell receptor beta chains came from one sample sequenced in a study of T cells after yellow fever vaccination. TCRdb processed the 5' RACE reads anew with MiXCR; each CDR3 protein has one entry. The sample comprises some 120,000 distinct CDR3 sequences, about 15% of which are singletons, and roughly 44% rests with the top ten. Sequences were derived from CD8+ T cells sorted from PBMCs, sampled 5 days after the yellow fever booster vaccination. The receptors stem from a man aged 18-30 years who received the YFV17D yellow fever vaccine.

This clonotype was detected a few times. The V and J genes are TRBV6-6 and TRBJ1-2; weak D call: TRBD1 (5 bases). Germline CDR1 MNHNY, CDR2 SVGAGI (reference sequence). The CDR3 is made up of 13 amino acids. Trimming shortened V by 5 bases and J by 1 base, and 8 bases separated the two germline ends. For the CDR3, the DNA is TGTGCCAGCAGTGACAGTAATAACTATGGCTACACCTTC. This gives the protein CASSDSNNYGYTF.

This chain links TRBV20-1 with TRBJ1-1; D possibly corresponds to TRBD1 (5 bases). V dropped 4 bases and J dropped 2 bases, with 11 bases sitting between them. The CDR3 loop spans 13 amino acids. Germline V gene sequence: CDR1 DFQATT, CDR2 SNEGSKA (reference sequence). CDR3 nucleotide sequence: TGCAGTGCTACCGGGGGGAGCAACACTGAAGCTTTCTTT. Amino acid sequence: CSATGGSNTEAFF.

The chain uses TRBV27 and TRBJ1-6; D gene unclear. Germline loops: CDR1 MNHEY, CDR2 SMNVEV (reference sequence). The CDR3 is 17 amino acids. Trimming removed 1 base at V and 4 bases at J, with 14 bases between. Written as DNA, the CDR3 is TGTGCCAGCAGTTTATGGAGCAGGCCAACTTATAATTCACCCCTCCACTTT. The encoded protein is CASSLWSRPTYNSPLHF.

The chain is built from TRBV4-2 and TRBJ1-2; D gene ambiguous. The CDR3 consists of 15 residues. V lost 0 bases and J lost 4, with 12 bases in between. Germline V gene sequence: CDR1 LGHNA, CDR2 YNFKEQ. The DNA for the CDR3 is TGTGCCAGCAGCCAAGATCTCCTCCAGACCTATGGCTACACCTTC. Translating gives CASSQDLLQTYGYTF.

This sequence joins TRBV20-1 and TRBJ2-5; 11 nucleotides align to TRBD2. Germline CDR1 is DFQATT and CDR2 is SNEGSKA (reference sequence). V shed 7 bases, J shed 7 bases, and the junction held 8 bases outside the gene matches. CDR3 length: 13 amino acids. The CDR3 DNA reads as TGCAGTGTTTTCGGGACTAGCGGCGCGACCCAGTACTTC. It specifies CSVFGTSGATQYF.

The V call is TRBV9, the J call TRBJ2-1, with 9 bases lining up with TRBD2. V gave up 4 bases and J gave up 5 bases; unmatched junction bases: 7. Germline-derived CDR1 and CDR2 are SGDLS and YYNGEE. The CDR3 covers 15 residues. DNA for the CDR3: TGTGCCAGCAGCACCCCTGCGGGGGGGCACAATGAGCAGTTCTTC. Translating it yields CASSTPAGGHNEQFF. Variable domain in full (rest from reference TRBV9 and TRBJ2-1): DSGVTQTPKHLITATGQRVTLRCSPRSGDLSVYWYQQSLDQGLQFLIQYYNGEERAKGNILERFSAQQFPDLHSELNLSSLELGDSALYFCASSTPAGGHNEQFFGPGTRLTVL.

The rearrangement links TRBV11-2 to TRBJ2-5, with a possible D match to TRBD2 (6 bases). Per the germline V gene, CDR1 is SGHAT and CDR2 is FQNNGV. V was pared by 1 base and J by 3 bases, with 15 bases between. The CDR3 spans 16 residues. CDR3 in amino acids: CASSLAGFGGKETQYF. The CDR3 region has the DNA TGTGCCAGCAGCTTAGCTGGTTTCGGGGGTAAAGAGACCCAGTACTTC. Combining the CDR3 with reference TRBV11-2 and TRBJ2-5 gives the whole variable domain EAGVAQSPRYKIIEKRQSVAFWCNPISGHATLYWYQQILGQGPKLLIQFQNNGVVDDSQLPKDRFSAERLKGVDSTLKIQPAKLEDSAVYLCASSLAGFGGKETQYFGPGTRLLVL.

The chain recombines TRBV7-9 with TRBJ2-7; D not resolved. Germline loops: CDR1 SEHNR, CDR2 FQNEAQ (reference sequence). The CDR3 has 13 amino acids. The V end lost 5 bases, the J end lost 0 bases, and 8 bases lay between the germline ends. CDR3 nucleotides: TGTGCCAGCAGCCCAGACACCTCCTACGAGCAGTACGTC. It encodes CASSPDTSYEQYV.

This clonotype came up a few times. The chain is built from TRBV3-1 and TRBJ1-1; possible D gene TRBD1, 5 bases. The CDR3 covers 17 residues. The V gene's germline CDR1 is LGHDT and CDR2 YNNKEL (reference sequence). The germline V and J ends were trimmed by 4 bases and 4 bases, with 22 bases remaining between them. The CDR3 region is CASSPYLLTDGATEAFF. The CDR3 DNA sequence: TGTGCCAGCAGCCCCTACCTACTGACGGACGGGGCCACTGAAGCTTTCTTT.

The table lists this clonotype with a few counts. The V gene is TRBV29-1, the J gene TRBJ2-2; the D gene is possibly TRBD1 (6 bases). Trimming cost V 0 bases and J 4 bases, with 21 bases left between them. This CDR3 spans 18 amino acids. Germline assignment: CDR1 SQVTM and CDR2 ANQGSEA. The CDR3 reads CSVEESFVAGESTGELFF. The CDR3, as DNA: TGCAGCGTTGAAGAAAGCTTCGTTGCAGGGGAGAGCACCGGGGAGCTGTTTTTT.

This clonotype was detected a few times. This chain uses TRBV27 with TRBJ2-3, with 7 positions matching TRBD1. V gave up 6 bases and J gave up 6 bases; unmatched junction bases: 12. CDR3 size: 15 residues. Germline assignment: CDR1 MNHEY and CDR2 SMNVEV (reference sequence). The CDR3 nucleotides read TGTGCCAGCAGGCCCTGGGACAGCCCTGGGGATACGCAGTATTTT. As protein: CASRPWDSPGDTQYF.

This clonotype was picked up a small number of times. The chain combines TRBV7-9 with TRBJ1-4; D ambiguous. Germline V CDR1 and CDR2: SEHNR, FQNEAQ (reference sequence). Trimming cost V 1 base and J 0 bases, with 6 bases left between them. This CDR3 contains 15 residues. In DNA form, the CDR3 reads TGTGCCAGCAGCTTAGGGGTTGCAACTAATGAAAAACTGTTTTTT. It translates to CASSLGVATNEKLFF.

In this sample, this clonotype turned up a few times. This rearrangement joins TRBV15 to TRBJ2-1; 11 bases line up with TRBD2. The CDR3 covers 16 residues. Germline loops: CDR1 LNHNV, CDR2 YYDKDF (reference sequence). The trim removed 3 bases at V and 6 bases at J, leaving 7 bases unmatched. For the CDR3, the DNA is TGTGCCACCAGCAGGTTACTAGCGGGGGCCTCCAATGAGCAGTTCTTC. This sequence encodes CATSRLLAGASNEQFF.